This T cell receptor beta chain was documented in a study of blood T cell repertoires in COVID-19. On the study more broadly: Whether acute or convalescent, the COVID-19 samples came from the United States, Italy and Spain.

Germline assignment: CDR1 SNHLY and CDR2 FYNNEI. This CDR3 contains 15 residues. V dropped 6 bases and J dropped 5; count of bases not matched to a gene: 11. Produced via immunoSEQ multiplex PCR; TCRdb's table is partial and in-frame only. This repertoire shows under 200,000 clones, over 70% found once; its top ten account for roughly 18%. Sequenced sample: peripheral blood. The rearrangement joins TRBV2 to TRBJ2-5, with 8 bases identical to TRBD2. The receptor was isolated from a woman between 65 and 79 years old who had recovered from COVID-19. CDR3 sequence: CASSRIGREWETQYF. The CDR3 bases are TGTGCCAGCAGCCGCATCGGGAGGGAGTGGGAGACCCAGTACTTC.